The 5 T cell receptor beta chains reported below all come from one sample, sequenced in a study of identical twins. MiXCR was run by TCRdb on the 5' RACE reads, yielding one entry per CDR3 protein. This table holds some 590,000 distinct CDR3 sequences, more than 9% found once. The data were also submitted as part of a second study, on yellow fever vaccine responses in identical twins.

Material for sequencing was PBMCs. Receptor source: a woman aged 18-30 years in good health.

The rearrangement joins TRBV7-9 to TRBJ2-1; 13 nucleotides match TRBD2. The junction had 9 bases not matched to a gene; V was cut back by 5 bases and J by 8 bases. Germline V gene sequence: CDR1 SEHNR, CDR2 FQNEAQ (reference sequence). There are 16 residues in the CDR3. CDR3 in amino acids: CASSPWTSGRFDEQFF. CDR3 in DNA: TGTGCCAGCAGCCCATGGACTAGCGGGAGATTTGATGAGCAGTTCTTC.

The V call is TRBV3-1, the J call TRBJ2-1; D may be TRBD1 (5 bases). Germline assignment: CDR1 LGHDT and CDR2 YNNKEL (reference sequence). The CDR3 length is 12 residues. Trimming removed 0 bases at V and 14 bases at J, with 11 bases between. In DNA, the CDR3 is TGTGCCAGCAGCCAAGATACGGACACCAAGTTCTTC. Translated: CASSQDTDTKFF.

This clonotype turned up a few times. At one end the junction does not follow the germline gene, possibly because of a read error. The genes are TRBV12-3 or TRBV12-4 and TRBJ2-2; 8 nucleotides align to TRBD1. The CDR3 totals 14 residues. The chain's CDR3 is CASSKTTGAGELLF. Here the CDR3 DNA reads TGTGCCAGCAGCAAAACGACAGGGGCCGGGGAGCTGCTTTTT.

This clonotype was picked up a small number of times. V gene TRBV15 combines with J gene TRBJ2-1, with 10 bases aligning to TRBD1. This CDR3 comprises 15 residues. V gave up 1 base and J gave up 4 bases; unmatched junction bases: 1. The germline CDR1 and CDR2 sequences are LNHNV and YYDKDF (reference sequence). In DNA, the CDR3 is TGTGCCACCAGCAGAGGACAGGGGGCTTACAATGAGCAGTTCTTC. Its translation is CATSRGQGAYNEQFF.

The chain joins TRBV7-3 to TRBJ1-1; 8 bases line up with TRBD1. CDR1 is SGHTA, CDR2 FQGTGA, per germline. The CDR3 is made up of 14 amino acids. Germline trimming cut 4 bases from V and 5 bases from J; bases unmatched to any gene: 6. The CDR3 sequence: CASSSAGGGTEAFF. DNA of the CDR3: TGTGCCAGCAGCTCTGCAGGGGGCGGAACTGAAGCTTTCTTT.